The present entry profiles one T cell receptor beta chain with its context. Antigen unknown. Researchers built TCR beta libraries using quantitative 5'-RACE with molecular barcodes. Using its own MiXCR run on the 5' RACE reads, TCRdb lists one record per CDR3 protein. The table has hundreds of thousands of distinct CDR3 sequences, roughly 17% seen once. These data are taken from a study of CD8 T cells in ankylosing spondylitis. The CDR3 runs to 16 residues. Germline CDR1 KGHSH, CDR2 LQKENI. Trimming cost V 0 bases and J 1 base, with 12 bases left between them. Regarding the study as a whole: Characteristic of ankylosing spondylitis blood, it appeared, was a TCR beta motif comprising about eight highly homologous variants. In reactive arthritis synovial fluid and blood, some motif variants had been reported before. From matched ankylosing spondylitis synovial fluid, disease-linked clones were reportedly recovered at significantly enriched levels.

The sequence came from a male donor with ankylosing spondylitis. The gene calls are TRBV18 and TRBJ1-1, with no clear D. The sample comprised blood, either unsorted or a sorted T cell fraction (not recorded which). CDR3: CASSPPSIGWNTEAFF. The CDR3 bases are TGTGCCAGCTCACCACCGTCGATAGGCTGGAACACTGAAGCTTTCTTT.